Reported below is one TCR beta chain. What it recognizes is unknown. The time point here: week 5, during vaccination. The content of each vaccine dose was 300 ug of mutant IDH1 20-mer peptide, and topical imiquimod accompanied it. The V and J ends lost 7 bases and 2 bases respectively, with 17 bases between them. The germline V gene has CDR1 MNHNY and CDR2 SVGAGI (reference sequence). This CDR3 spans 15 amino acids. The record originates from a study of a mutant IDH1 vaccine in newly diagnosed glioma. Clones were read by immunoSEQ multiplex PCR, and TCRdb kept only the in-frame ones, dropping some. The sample has some 55,000 clones; 75% to 90% are singletons.

The specimen comprised PBMCs, sampled from a glioma patient whose treatment included an IDH1 peptide vaccine. The source is a woman in her forties with glioma. V gene TRBV6-6 combines with J gene TRBJ1-1; D might be TRBD1 (5 bases). The CDR3 sequence is CASTKTTAPNTEAFF. CDR3 bases: TGTGCCAGCACCAAAACGACAGCACCCAACACTGAAGCTTTCTTT.